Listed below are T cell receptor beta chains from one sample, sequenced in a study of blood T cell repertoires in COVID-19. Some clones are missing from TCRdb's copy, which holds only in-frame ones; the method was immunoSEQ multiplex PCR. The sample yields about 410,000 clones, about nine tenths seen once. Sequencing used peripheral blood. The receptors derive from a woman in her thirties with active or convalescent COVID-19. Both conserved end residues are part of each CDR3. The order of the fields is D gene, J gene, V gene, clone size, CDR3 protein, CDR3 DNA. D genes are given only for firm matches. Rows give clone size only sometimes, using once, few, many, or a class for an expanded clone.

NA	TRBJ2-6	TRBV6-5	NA	CASSYSSSSGANVLTF	TGTGCCAGCAGTTACTCCTCCAGCTCTGGGGCCAACGTCCTGACTTTC
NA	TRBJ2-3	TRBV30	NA	CAWSVRGPGTDTQYF	TGTGCCTGGAGTGTAAGGGGCCCGGGCACAGATACGCAGTATTTT
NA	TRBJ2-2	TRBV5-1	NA	CASSSTGQNTGELFF	TGCGCCAGCAGCTCGACGGGACAGAACACCGGGGAGCTGTTTTTT
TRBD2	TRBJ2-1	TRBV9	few	CASSVGSGGATEQFF	TGTGCCAGCAGCGTAGGTAGCGGGGGGGCCACCGAGCAGTTCTTC
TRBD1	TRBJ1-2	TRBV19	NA	CASTRGEYGYTF	TGTGCCAGTACCAGGGGGGAGTATGGCTACACCTTC
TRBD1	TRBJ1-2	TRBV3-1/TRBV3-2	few	CASSPLTGDGYTF	TGTGCCAGCAGCCCTTTGACAGGGGATGGCTACACCTTC
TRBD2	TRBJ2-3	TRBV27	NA	CASSLWPTSLADTSTDTQYF	TGTGCCAGCAGTTTATGGCCTACCTCTCTAGCGGACACAAGCACAGATACGCAGTATTTT
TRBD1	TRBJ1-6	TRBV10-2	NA	CASRRTGDNSPLHF	TGCGCCAGCAGAAGGACAGGGGATAATTCACCCCTCCACTTT
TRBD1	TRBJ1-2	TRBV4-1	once	CASSQDPGGRAGYTF	TGCGCCAGCAGCCAAGACCCAGGGGGGCGCGCTGGCTACACCTTC
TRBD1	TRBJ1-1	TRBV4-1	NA	CASSQRDRGENTEAFF	TGCGCCAGCAGCCAACGGGACAGGGGGGAAAACACTGAAGCTTTCTTT
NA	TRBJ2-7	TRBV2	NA	CASSVTHYEQYF	TGTGCCAGCAGTGTTACTCACTACGAGCAGTACTTC
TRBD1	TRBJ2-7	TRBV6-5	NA	CASATTGFREQYF	TGTGCCAGCGCTACGACAGGGTTTAGGGAGCAGTACTTC
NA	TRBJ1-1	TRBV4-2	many	CASSQDPGGITEAFF	TGTGCCAGCAGCCAAGATCCGGGGGGGATCACTGAAGCTTTCTTT
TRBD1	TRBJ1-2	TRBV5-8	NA	CASSLKDRNYGYTF	TGTGCCAGCAGCTTGAAGGACAGGAACTATGGCTACACCTTC
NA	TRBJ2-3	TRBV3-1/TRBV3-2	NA	CASSQGGGAFYDTQYF	TGTGCCAGCAGCCAAGGAGGGGGGGCCTTTTATGATACGCAGTATTTT
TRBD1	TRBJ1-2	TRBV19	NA	CASSIGQGYGYTF	TGTGCCAGTAGTATTGGACAGGGTTATGGCTACACCTTC
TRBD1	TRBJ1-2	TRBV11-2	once	CASSLVRTGYDYTF	TGTGCCAGCAGCTTAGTTAGGACAGGGTATGACTACACCTTC
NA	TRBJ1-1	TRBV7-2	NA	CASSRAVTEAFF	TGTGCCAGCAGCCGCGCGGTTACTGAAGCTTTCTTT
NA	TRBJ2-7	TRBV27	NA	CASSLPSYEQYF	TGTGCCAGCAGTCTACCCTCCTACGAGCAGTACTTC
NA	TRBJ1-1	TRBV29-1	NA	CSVGAANTEAFF	TGCAGCGTTGGCGCGGCGAACACTGAAGCTTTCTTT
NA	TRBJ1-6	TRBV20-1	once	CSASGADTYNSPLHF	TGCAGTGCTAGTGGGGCCGATACCTATAATTCACCCCTCCACTTT
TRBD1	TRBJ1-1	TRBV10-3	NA	CAISAGTGDFGAFF	TGTGCCATCAGTGCCGGGACAGGGGATTTCGGAGCTTTCTTT
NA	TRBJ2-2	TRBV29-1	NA	CSVSSGVSTGELFF	TGCAGCGTTTCCTCGGGAGTCAGCACCGGGGAGCTGTTTTTT
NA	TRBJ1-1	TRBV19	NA	CASSMIVEAEAFF	TGTGCCAGTAGTATGATAGTAGAGGCTGAAGCTTTCTTT
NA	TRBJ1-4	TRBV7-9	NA	CASSLGTVATNEKLFF	TGTGCCAGCAGCTTAGGGACAGTCGCAACTAATGAAAAACTGTTTTTT
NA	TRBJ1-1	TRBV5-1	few	CASGDGTGGAEAFF	TGCGCCAGCGGAGATGGGACGGGGGGCGCTGAAGCTTTCTTT
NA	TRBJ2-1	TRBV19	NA	CASSRNPGFDEQFF	TGTGCCAGTAGTAGGAATCCGGGGTTCGATGAGCAGTTCTTC
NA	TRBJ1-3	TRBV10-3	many	CASTPAGNTIYF	TGTGCCAGCACCCCAGCTGGAAACACCATATATTTT
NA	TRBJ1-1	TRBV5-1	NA	CASSLVRGRGMNTEAFF	TGCGCCAGCAGCTTGGTCAGGGGCCGGGGCATGAACACTGAAGCTTTCTTT
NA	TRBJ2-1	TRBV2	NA	CASNSPNGQFF	TGTGCCAGCAACTCCCCCAATGGGCAGTTCTTC
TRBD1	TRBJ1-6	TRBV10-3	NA	CATWDSLFPQSLHF	TGTGCCACCTGGGACAGCTTATTCCCCCAATCCCTCCACTTT
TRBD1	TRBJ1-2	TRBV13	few	CASSSPGQSNYGYTF	TGTGCCAGCAGCTCACCGGGACAGAGTAACTATGGCTACACCTTC
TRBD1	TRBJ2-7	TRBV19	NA	CASSMGTTDRRLYEQYF	TGTGCCAGTAGTATGGGTACGACGGACAGGAGGCTCTACGAGCAGTACTTC
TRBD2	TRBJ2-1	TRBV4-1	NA	CASSPIPSGNNEQFF	TGCGCCAGCAGCCCGATACCTAGCGGGAACAATGAGCAGTTCTTC
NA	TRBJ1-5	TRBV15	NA	CATSTPAGTYEGSNQPQHF	TGTGCCACCAGCACCCCAGCGGGGACCTACGAGGGTAGCAATCAGCCCCAGCATTTT
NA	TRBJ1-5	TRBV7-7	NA	CASSPDRNDPRRSNQPQHF	TGTGCCAGCAGCCCCGACCGAAACGACCCTCGCAGGAGCAATCAGCCCCAGCATTTT
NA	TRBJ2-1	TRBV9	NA	CASSVAAGLYNEQFF	TGTGCCAGCAGCGTAGCGGCAGGACTGTACAATGAGCAGTTCTTC
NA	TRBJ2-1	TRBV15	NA	CATSREGQGPRDEQFF	TGTGCCACCAGCAGAGAGGGCCAGGGCCCCCGCGATGAGCAGTTCTTC
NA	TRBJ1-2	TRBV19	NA	CASSRMQANYGYTF	TGTGCCAGTAGTAGAATGCAGGCTAACTATGGCTACACCTTC
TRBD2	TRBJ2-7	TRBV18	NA	CASSPLAGPPYEQYF	TGTGCCAGCTCACCACTAGCGGGACCCCCCTACGAGCAGTACTTC
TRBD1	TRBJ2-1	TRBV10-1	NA	CASSELPGQGELTYNEQFF	TGCGCCAGCAGTGAGCTACCCGGACAGGGAGAATTAACCTACAATGAGCAGTTCTTC
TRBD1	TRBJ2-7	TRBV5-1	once	CASSLTSGGPYEQYF	TGCGCCAGCAGCTTAACGTCAGGGGGCCCCTACGAGCAGTACTTC
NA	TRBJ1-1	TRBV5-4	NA	CASSSTLPFMNTEAFF	TGTGCCAGCAGCTCGACACTCCCCTTCATGAACACTGAAGCTTTCTTT
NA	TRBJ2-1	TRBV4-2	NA	CASSQDLAPRTYNEQFF	TGTGCCAGCAGCCAGGATCTAGCACCACGAACCTACAATGAGCAGTTCTTC
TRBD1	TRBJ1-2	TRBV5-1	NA	CASSTATGVGYTF	TGCGCCAGCAGCACCGCAACAGGGGTAGGCTACACCTTC
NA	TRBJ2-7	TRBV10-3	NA	CAISESVGSGEQYF	TGTGCCATCAGTGAGTCTGTAGGGTCGGGGGAGCAGTACTTC
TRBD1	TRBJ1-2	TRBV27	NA	CASSLDRGAGYTF	TGTGCCAGCAGTTTGGACAGGGGAGCTGGCTACACCTTC
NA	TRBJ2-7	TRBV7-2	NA	CASSLAVGEHEQYF	TGTGCCAGCAGCTTAGCTGTTGGAGAACACGAGCAGTACTTC
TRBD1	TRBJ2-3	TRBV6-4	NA	CASSDSGQGADTQYF	TGTGCCAGCAGTGACTCTGGACAGGGGGCAGATACGCAGTATTTT